Each of the 20 T cell receptor beta chains below was sequenced from the same sample in a study of blood T cell repertoires in COVID-19. Repertoires were generated with immunoSEQ multiplex PCR, while TCRdb's copy carries only in-frame clones and drops some. Of 200,000 to 250,000 clones listed, around nine tenths are singletons. The sequenced material came from peripheral blood. These receptors were obtained from a woman aged 60-75 years who had recovered from COVID-19.

The rearrangement links TRBV5-4 to TRBJ2-1; weak D call: TRBD2 (6 bases). This CDR3 spans 18 amino acids. V shed 2 bases and J shed 3 bases, with 21 bases lying between them. CDR1 and CDR2 (germline): SGHNT, YYREEE (reference sequence). The CDR3 nucleotides are TGTGCCAGCAGCTTATACTTACCCCTGGGGGGACGCTACAATGAGCAGTTCTTC. It codes for CASSLYLPLGGRYNEQFF.

J is TRBJ2-6 and V is TRBV4-3; 10 bases fit TRBD1. The J segment lost 5 bases and the V segment lost 3 bases, leaving 10 bases of the junction unmatched. Germline V gene data show CDR1 as LGHNA and CDR2 as YSLEER. CDR3 size: 18 residues. DNA of the CDR3: TGCGCCAGCAGCCAGTCGACAGGGGGCGCCAACTGGGCCAACGTCCTGACTTTC. This sequence encodes CASSQSTGGANWANVLTF.

This clone was seen more than once but under ten times. V gene TRBV28 combines with J gene TRBJ1-2; D not certain. Trimming cost V 4 bases and J 1 base, with 10 bases left between them. The CDR3 is 14 residues long. Germline CDR1 and CDR2: MDHEN and SYDVKM. CDR3 sequence (DNA): TGTGCCAGCAGTTCGGGGAGTATTAACTATGGCTACACCTTC. Protein product: CASSSGSINYGYTF.

V and J are TRBV4-2 and TRBJ1-3; 9 nucleotides align to TRBD1. Trimming cost V 3 bases and J 4 bases; bases outside gene matches: 4. Per germline, CDR1 LGHNA and CDR2 YNFKEQ. The CDR3 extends over 15 amino acids. CDR3 protein: CASSHHRGLGNTIYF. CDR3 nucleotide sequence: TGTGCCAGCAGCCACCACAGGGGGCTCGGAAACACCATATATTTT.

The chain joins TRBV19 to TRBJ1-4; possibly TRBD1 for D (5 bases). Per the germline V gene, CDR1 is LNHDA and CDR2 is SQIVND (reference sequence). The CDR3 length is 13 residues. V dropped 10 bases and J dropped 8 bases, with 17 bases sitting between them. The CDR3 spells CAIGGRGGEKLFF. The DNA for the CDR3 is TGTGCCATCGGAGGGAGGGGAGGGGAAAAACTGTTTTTT. The whole variable domain, remainder taken from reference TRBV19 and TRBJ1-4, is DGGITQSPKYLFRKEGQNVTLSCEQNLNHDAMYWYRQDPGQGLRLIYYSQIVNDFQKGDIAEGYSVSREKKESFPLTVTSAQKNPTAFYLCAIGGRGGEKLFFGSGTQLSVL.

This chain links TRBV5-1 with TRBJ2-5; TRBD2 agrees at 9 bases. Germline V gene data show CDR1 as SGHRS and CDR2 as YFSETQ. After removal of 0 bases from V and 4 bases from J, the junction contained 7 bases not matched to a gene. The CDR3 has 16 residues. The CDR3 sequence: CASSLAGLAGPETQYF. The CDR3 nucleotides are TGCGCCAGCAGCTTGGCGGGGCTAGCGGGGCCAGAGACCCAGTACTTC.

The chain combines TRBV6-1 with TRBJ2-7; 8 bases align to TRBD2. In germline, CDR1 is MNHNS, CDR2 SASEGT. With 1 base clipped from V and 6 bases from J, the junction kept 14 bases outside the gene matches. This CDR3 has 17 amino acids. CDR3 region: CASSEEIGGVKRVEQYF. CDR3 DNA: TGTGCCAGCAGTGAAGAGATCGGGGGGGTAAAGAGGGTCGAGCAGTACTTC.

This clone was observed a few times. The chain carries TRBV19 and TRBJ1-2, with 8 bases fitting TRBD1. Germline assignment: CDR1 LNHDA and CDR2 SQIVND (reference sequence). Trimming removed 1 base from V and 2 bases from J; junction bases left unmatched: 3. The CDR3 runs to 15 residues. CDR3 nucleotide sequence: TGTGCCAGTAGTATAGCCCACAGGGGGAACTATGGCTACACCTTC. Encoded protein: CASSIAHRGNYGYTF.

The rearrangement links TRBV2 to TRBJ2-7, with D possibly matching TRBD2 (7 bases). The V gene lost 4 bases and the J gene lost 6 bases, with 16 bases spanning the gap. CDR1 is SNHLY and CDR2 is FYNNEI in the germline V gene. The CDR3 is made up of 14 amino acids. The CDR3 sequence is CASSAEGRGVEQYF. The CDR3 DNA reads TGTGCCAGCAGTGCCGAGGGGAGGGGGGTCGAGCAGTACTTC.

This clone appeared many times. The CDR3 loop reads CASSLAGTPNENSEKLFF. Written as DNA, the CDR3 is TGTGCCAGCAGCTTAGCAGGAACCCCTAATGAAAATAGCGAGAAACTGTTTTTT. V usage is TRBV11-2 and J usage is TRBJ1-4; D call uncertain. The CDR3 is 18 residues long. V lost 1 base, J lost 11 bases, and 26 bases lay in between. Germline CDR1 is SGHAT and CDR2 is FQNNGV.

The rearrangement joins TRBV5-4 to TRBJ1-6, with a possible D match to TRBD1 (5 bases). The germline V and J ends were trimmed by 0 bases and 0 bases, with 10 bases remaining between them. CDR3 length equals 17 residues. Germline V CDR1 and CDR2: SGHNT, YYREEE (reference sequence). The DNA for the CDR3 is TGTGCCAGCAGCTTGGAGGCCGACAGCTCCTATAATTCACCCCTCCACTTT. It specifies CASSLEADSSYNSPLHF.

The V gene is TRBV6-1, the J gene TRBJ1-2, with D perhaps TRBD1 (6 bases). The CDR3 sequence is 14 residues long. Germline V gene data show CDR1 as MNHNS and CDR2 as SASEGT. V was trimmed by 2 bases and J by 3 bases, leaving 10 bases between them. CDR3 DNA: TGTGCCAGCAGTGAACAGGGGAGGGACTATGGCTACACCTTC. Translated: CASSEQGRDYGYTF.

The V gene is TRBV4-2, the J gene TRBJ2-4, with 10 bases matching TRBD2. This CDR3 has 17 amino acids. Germline V lookup: CDR1 LGHNA, CDR2 YNFKEQ. V was pared by 1 base and J by 6 bases, with 9 bases of the junction left unmatched. The CDR3 sequence: CASSQGTSGGVLNIQYF. DNA of the CDR3: TGTGCCAGCAGCCAAGGCACAAGCGGGGGGGTTTTAAACATTCAGTACTTC.

The chain is built from TRBV19 and TRBJ2-3; 11 bases are shared with TRBD1. The CDR3 consists of 15 residues. J gave up 6 bases and V 4 bases, and 6 bases lay outside the gene matches. In germline, CDR1 is LNHDA, CDR2 SQIVND (reference sequence). In nucleotides, the CDR3 is TGTGCCAGTAGTACCGGACAGGGGGCAAGGGATACGCAGTATTTT. Protein sequence: CASSTGQGARDTQYF.

This sequence joins TRBV12-5 and TRBJ1-1; a weak D match, TRBD1 (6 bases). Germline V CDR1 and CDR2: LGHNT, FRNRAP. The CDR3 is 16 residues long. Trimming pared 6 bases from V and 0 bases from J, leaving 17 bases between. CDR3 bases: TGTGCTAGTGGACCTGCAGGGGATACCCTGAACACTGAAGCTTTCTTT. The encoded protein is CASGPAGDTLNTEAFF.

This clone was seen a handful of times. The CDR3 nucleotides are TGTGCCAGTAGTACCCAGGGACAGGGTTACGAGCAGTACTTC. This gives the protein CASSTQGQGYEQYF. V is TRBV19 and J is TRBJ2-7; 9 bases are shared with TRBD1. The CDR3 length is 14 residues. CDR1 is LNHDA, CDR2 SQIVND, per germline (reference sequence). The trim removed 4 bases at V and 4 bases at J, leaving 5 bases unmatched.

J is TRBJ1-1 and V is TRBV28; 7 bases line up with TRBD1. The germline gives CDR1 MDHEN, CDR2 SYDVKM. J gave up 0 bases and V 6 bases, and 10 bases lay outside the gene matches. This CDR3 spans 16 amino acids. The CDR3 DNA reads as TGTGCCAGCAGGCGGGCAACAGGGGAGATGAACACTGAAGCTTTCTTT. As protein: CASRRATGEMNTEAFF.

The genes are TRBV4-1 and TRBJ2-3; 7 bases agree with TRBD1. Trimming removed 1 base from V and 2 bases from J; junction bases left unmatched: 3. CDR1 is MGHRA, CDR2 YSYEKL, per germline. The CDR3 runs 15 residues. Here the CDR3 DNA reads TGCGCCAGCAGCCAAGCGGGACAGTACACAGATACGCAGTATTTT. Its protein product is CASSQAGQYTDTQYF.

This chain connects TRBV28 to TRBJ1-1; tentatively, D is TRBD1 (6 bases). The germline V gene has CDR1 MDHEN and CDR2 SYDVKM. CDR3 length equals 14 residues. V shed 5 bases and J shed 6 bases, with 16 bases lying between them. The CDR3, as DNA: TGTGCCAGCAGTCTCCGAGGGGGTTTGGCTGAAGCTTTCTTT. This gives the protein CASSLRGGLAEAFF.

The rearrangement links TRBV19 to TRBJ1-4, with 8 bases fitting TRBD1. Looked up from germline, CDR1 is LNHDA and CDR2 is SQIVND (reference sequence). V dropped 6 bases and J dropped 7; count of bases not matched to a gene: 13. This CDR3 comprises 16 residues. The DNA of the CDR3 is TGTGCCAGTAGATCGACCTTTACAGGGGGAGGTGAAAAACTGTTTTTT. Amino acid sequence: CASRSTFTGGGEKLFF.